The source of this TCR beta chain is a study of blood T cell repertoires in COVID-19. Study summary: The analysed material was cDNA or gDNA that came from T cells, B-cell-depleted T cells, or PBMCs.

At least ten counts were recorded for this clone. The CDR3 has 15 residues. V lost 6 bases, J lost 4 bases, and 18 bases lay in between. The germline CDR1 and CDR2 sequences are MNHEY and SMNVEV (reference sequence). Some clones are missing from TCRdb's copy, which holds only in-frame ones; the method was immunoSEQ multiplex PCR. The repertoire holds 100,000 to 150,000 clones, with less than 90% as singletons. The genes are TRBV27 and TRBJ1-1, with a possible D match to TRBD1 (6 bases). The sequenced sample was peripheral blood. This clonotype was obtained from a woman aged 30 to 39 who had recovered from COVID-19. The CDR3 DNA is TGTGCCAGCAGGCCCGGGGGGGGGCGGGCCACTGAAGCTTTCTTT. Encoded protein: CASRPGGGRATEAFF.